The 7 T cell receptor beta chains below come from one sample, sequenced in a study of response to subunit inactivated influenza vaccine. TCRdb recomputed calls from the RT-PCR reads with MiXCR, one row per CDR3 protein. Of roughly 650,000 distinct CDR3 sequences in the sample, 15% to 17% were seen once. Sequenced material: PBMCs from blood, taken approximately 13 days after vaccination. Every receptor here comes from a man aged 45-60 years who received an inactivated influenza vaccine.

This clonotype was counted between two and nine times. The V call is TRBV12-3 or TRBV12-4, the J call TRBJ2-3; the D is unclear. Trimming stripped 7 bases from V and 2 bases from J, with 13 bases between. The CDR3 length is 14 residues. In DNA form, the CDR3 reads TGTGCCAGCATCCGAGCGTTAGACACAGATACGCAGTATTTT. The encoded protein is CASIRALDTDTQYF.

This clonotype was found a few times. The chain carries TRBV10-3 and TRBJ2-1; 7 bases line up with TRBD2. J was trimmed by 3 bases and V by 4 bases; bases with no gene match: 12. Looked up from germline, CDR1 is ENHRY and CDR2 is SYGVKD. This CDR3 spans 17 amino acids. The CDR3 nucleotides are TGTGCCATCAGTGCTTTGTCGGCGGGAGCCCTCTACAATGAGCAGTTCTTC. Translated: CAISALSAGALYNEQFF.

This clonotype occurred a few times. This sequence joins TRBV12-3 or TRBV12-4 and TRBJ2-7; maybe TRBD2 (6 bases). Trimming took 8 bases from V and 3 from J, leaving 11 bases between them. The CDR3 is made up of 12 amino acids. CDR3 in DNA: TGTGCCAGCGTGGGGCGGGACTACGAGCAGTACTTC. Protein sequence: CASVGRDYEQYF.

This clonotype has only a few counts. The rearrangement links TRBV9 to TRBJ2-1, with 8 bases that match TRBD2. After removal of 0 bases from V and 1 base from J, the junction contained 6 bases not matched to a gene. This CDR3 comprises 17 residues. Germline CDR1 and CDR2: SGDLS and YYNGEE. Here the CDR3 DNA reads TGTGCCAGCAGCGTAGCGATTGCGGGAGGTTCCTACAATGAGCAGTTCTTC. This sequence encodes CASSVAIAGGSYNEQFF.

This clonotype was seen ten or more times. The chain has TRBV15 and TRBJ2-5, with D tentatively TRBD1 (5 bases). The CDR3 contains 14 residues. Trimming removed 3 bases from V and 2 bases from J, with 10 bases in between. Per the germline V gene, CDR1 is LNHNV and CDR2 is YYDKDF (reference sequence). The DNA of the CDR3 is TGTGCCACCAGCAGGGTGAACAGGCAAGAGACCCAGTACTTC. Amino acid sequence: CATSRVNRQETQYF.

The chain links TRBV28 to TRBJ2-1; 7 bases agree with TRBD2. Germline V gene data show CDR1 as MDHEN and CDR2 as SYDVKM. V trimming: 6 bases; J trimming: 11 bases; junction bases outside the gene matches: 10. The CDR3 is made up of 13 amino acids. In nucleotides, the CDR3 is TGTGCCAGCAGGCTAGCCGGGGGGAGCCAGCAGTTCTTC. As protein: CASRLAGGSQQFF.

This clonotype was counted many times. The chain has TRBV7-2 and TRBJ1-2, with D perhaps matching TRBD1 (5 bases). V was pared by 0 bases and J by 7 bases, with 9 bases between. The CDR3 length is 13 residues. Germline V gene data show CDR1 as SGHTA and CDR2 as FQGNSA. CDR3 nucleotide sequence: TGTGCCAGCAGCTTAGCCAGGGTTGGTGGCTACACCTTC. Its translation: CASSLARVGGYTF.